This T cell receptor (beta chain) was recovered during a study of blood T cell repertoires in COVID-19. Exposed study participants had met a COVID-19 case within 2 weeks before entry. Source study methods: Estimates of nucleated cell counts were drawn from the amplification of reference gene primers. Sequencing used immunoSEQ multiplex PCR; TCRdb keeps in-frame clones, though not all of them. V and J calls and clone size are those listed in that table; D and trimming were worked out from the DNA. The table includes about 310,000 clones, 75% to 90% detected once. This CDR3 region has 14 residues. J gave up 5 bases and V 0 bases, and 3 bases lay outside the gene matches. CDR1 is GTSNPN, CDR2 SVGIG, per germline (reference sequence).

The origin of this receptor is a woman aged 25-40 years who had been exposed to COVID-19. The gene calls are TRBV30 and TRBJ2-5; 10 nucleotides align to TRBD2. The sequenced sample consisted of PBMCs or T cells enriched from blood (not recorded which). CDR3 sequence (DNA): TGTGCCTGGAGTGTAGCGGGGGGGCAGGAGACCCAGTACTTC. The encoded protein is CAWSVAGGQETQYF.